These 10 T cell receptor beta chains originate from one sample sequenced in a study of shared clonotypes between healthy human individuals. Data came from immunoSEQ multiplex PCR; TCRdb stores just in-frame clones and leaves some out. The profile shows about 2.4 million clones, over 85% of them singletons. Sample: naive CD4+ T cells from PBMCs. Regarding subset: CD45RA+ positively selected. These TCRs come from a man younger than 35 in good health. Some clones in this sample may be carry-over from other donors' samples.

The chain has TRBV4-3 and TRBJ2-7, with D tentatively TRBD1 or TRBD2 (5 bases each). There are 15 residues in the CDR3. Germline V lookup: CDR1 LGHNA, CDR2 YSLEER. The V and J ends lost 0 bases and 3 bases respectively, with 12 bases between them. CDR3 bases: TGCGCCAGCAGCCAAGATTTCAGGGACCTCTACGAGCAGTACTTC. This codes for CASSQDFRDLYEQYF.

As to this clone: The identical CDR3 is also encoded by other nucleotide sequences in the sample. This chain uses TRBV10-3 with TRBJ2-7; D is uncertain. Germline V gives CDR1 ENHRY, CDR2 SYGVKD. CDR3 size: 12 residues. Trimming pared 6 bases from V and 4 bases from J, leaving 10 bases between. CDR3 residues: CAISERGYEQYF. The CDR3 bases are TGTGCCATCAGCGAGCGTGGGTACGAGCAGTACTTC.

This chain joins TRBV28 and TRBJ2-7, with 10 positions matching TRBD2. CDR1 and CDR2 (germline): MDHEN, SYDVKM. Trimming took 3 bases from V and 3 from J; bases not matched to a gene: 2. This CDR3 has 14 residues. CDR3 in amino acids: CASSFEREGYEQYF. For the CDR3, the DNA is TGTGCCAGCAGTTTCGAGCGGGAGGGCTACGAGCAGTACTTC.

J is TRBJ2-7 and V is TRBV11-2; D gene unclear. Trimming took 3 bases from V and 1 from J, leaving 16 bases between them. CDR1 and CDR2 from the germline V gene are SGHAT and FQNNGV. This CDR3 spans 16 amino acids. CDR3 sequence (DNA): TGTGCCAGCAGCTTCGCCACGTCTTTGCTATCCTACGAGCAGTACTTC. Translation: CASSFATSLLSYEQYF.

The rearrangement joins TRBV7-3 to TRBJ2-7; D ambiguous. The V end was cut by 8 bases, the J end by 4 bases, with 9 bases between. This CDR3 has 11 residues. Germline values: CDR1 SGHTA, CDR2 FQGTGA. CDR3 amino acids: CASVGEYEQYF. The CDR3 nucleotides read TGTGCCAGCGTTGGAGAATACGAGCAGTACTTC.

V is TRBV6-1 and J is TRBJ2-5, with 10 bases fitting TRBD1. Trimming cost V 5 bases and J 5 bases; bases outside gene matches: 8. CDR3 size: 15 residues. Germline assignment: CDR1 MNHNS and CDR2 SASEGT. CDR3 DNA sequence: TGTGCCAGCAGTCGACAGGGGGCGGCCCAGGAGACCCAGTACTTC. Protein: CASSRQGAAQETQYF.

The V gene is TRBV30, the J gene TRBJ1-4; TRBD1 is a possible D gene (5 bases). V lost 1 base to trimming and J lost 0 bases, with 12 bases between them. CDR1 is GTSNPN, CDR2 SVGIG, per germline (reference sequence). CDR3 length: 16 amino acids. DNA of the CDR3: TGTGCCTGGAGTGCGGGGGTAATATCAACTAATGAAAAACTGTTTTTT. This gives the protein CAWSAGVISTNEKLFF. Looking up the rest from reference TRBV30 and TRBJ1-4 gives the full variable domain: SQTIHQWPATLVQPVGSPLSLECTVEGTSNPNLYWYRQAAGRGLQLLFYSVGIGQISSEVPQNLSASRPQDRQFILSSKKLLLSDSGFYLCAWSAGVISTNEKLFFGSGTQLSVL.

The chain has TRBV18 and TRBJ2-5; possibly TRBD2 for D (5 bases). Germline V CDR1 and CDR2: KGHSH, LQKENI. Trimming removed 6 bases at V and 1 base at J, with 6 bases between. The CDR3 loop spans 12 amino acids. The CDR3 bases are TGTGCCAGCTCCCTAGCCCAAGAGACCCAGTACTTC. This translates into CASSLAQETQYF.

On this clone: Additional DNA sequences in this sample encode the identical CDR3. In nucleotides, the CDR3 is TGTGCCAGCAGCGTAGTGGCGGGGGGATACAATGAGCAGTTCTTC. Protein: CASSVVAGGYNEQFF. The V gene is TRBV9, the J gene TRBJ2-1; 8 bases align to TRBD2. Trimming removed 0 bases from V and 4 bases from J; junction bases left unmatched: 3. The germline CDR1 and CDR2 sequences are SGDLS and YYNGEE. CDR3 length: 15 residues.

This chain connects TRBV5-1 to TRBJ2-3; 12 bases are a match to TRBD1. CDR3 length equals 16 residues. CDR1 is SGHRS and CDR2 is YFSETQ in the germline V gene. V gave up 4 bases and J gave up 5 bases; unmatched junction bases: 8. DNA for the CDR3: TGCGCCAGCAGCCCCCCGGGACAGGGGGCGAGAGATACGCAGTATTTT. Its translation: CASSPPGQGARDTQYF.